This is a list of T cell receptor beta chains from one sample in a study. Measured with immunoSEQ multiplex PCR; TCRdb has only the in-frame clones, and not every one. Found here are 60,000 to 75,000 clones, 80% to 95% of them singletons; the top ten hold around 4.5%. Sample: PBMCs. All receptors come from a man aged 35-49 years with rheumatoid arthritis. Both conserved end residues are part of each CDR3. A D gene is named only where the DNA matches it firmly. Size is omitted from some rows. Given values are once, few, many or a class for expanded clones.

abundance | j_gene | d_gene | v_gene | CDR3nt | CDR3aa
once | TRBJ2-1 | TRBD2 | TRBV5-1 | TGCGCCAGCAGCCCGGGACTAGCGGGAGCGGGTGAGCAGTTCTTC | CASSPGLAGAGEQFF
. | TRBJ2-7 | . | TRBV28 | TGTGCCAGCAGCCCGGTTGACCGAAGGTCCTACGAGCAGTACTTC | CASSPVDRRSYEQYF
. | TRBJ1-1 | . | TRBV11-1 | TGTGCCAGCAGCTCGTCTGGCGGGGCTTTCTTT | CASSSSGGAFF
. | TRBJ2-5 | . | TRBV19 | TGTGCCAGTAGGTCTTACCTGGGGGGAGCTGAGACCCAGTACTTC | CASRSYLGGAETQYF
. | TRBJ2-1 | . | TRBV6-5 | TGTGCCAGCAGCCTATTAACTAACTACAATGAGCAGTTCTTC | CASSLLTNYNEQFF
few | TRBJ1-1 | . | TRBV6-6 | TGTGCCAGCAGTTACATTTTCAGTATGAACACTGAAGCTTTCTTT | CASSYIFSMNTEAFF
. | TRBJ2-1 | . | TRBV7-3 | TGTGCCAGCAGCTTAACTGGTCCGGGAGTGCAGTTCTTC | CASSLTGPGVQFF
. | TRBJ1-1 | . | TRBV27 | TGTGCCAGCAGTACGGGTGGGCCTGAAGCTTTCTTT | CASSTGGPEAFF
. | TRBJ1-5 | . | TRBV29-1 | TGCAGCGCTCAGGGCCTAGGGCAGCCCCAGCATTTT | CSAQGLGQPQHF
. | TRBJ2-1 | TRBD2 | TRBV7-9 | TGTGCCAGCAGCTTATCCCCTGGACTAGCGGGAGCTGGCGAGCAGTTCTTC | CASSLSPGLAGAGEQFF
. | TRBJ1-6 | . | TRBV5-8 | TGTGCCAGCAGCGGGGGTGTGCTACAACGTTCACCCCTCCACTTT | CASSGGVLQRSPLHF
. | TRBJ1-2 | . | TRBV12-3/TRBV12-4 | TGTGCCAGCACCTCTGACAGGACTTATGGCTACACCTTC | CASTSDRTYGYTF
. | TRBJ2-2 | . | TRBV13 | TGTGCCAGCAGCTTAGGGACTGACAATACCGGGGAGCTGTTTTTT | CASSLGTDNTGELFF
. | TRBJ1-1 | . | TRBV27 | TGTGCCAGCAGTTTAGGGGGGTCGAACACTGAAGCTTTCTTT | CASSLGGSNTEAFF
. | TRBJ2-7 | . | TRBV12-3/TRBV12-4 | TGTGCCAGCAGTTTAGGGGGTAGCGGCGAGCAGTACTTC | CASSLGGSGEQYF
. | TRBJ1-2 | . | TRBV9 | TGTGCCAGCAGCGTCCCGGGGGGCGGCTACACCTTC | CASSVPGGGYTF
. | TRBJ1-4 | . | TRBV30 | TGTGCCTGGAGTGGAGGGAATGGTCGGACTAATGAAAAACTGTTTTTT | CAWSGGNGRTNEKLFF
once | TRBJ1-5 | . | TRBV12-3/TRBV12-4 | TGTGCCAGCAGTGGAGGGAATCAGCCCCAGCATTTT | CASSGGNQPQHF
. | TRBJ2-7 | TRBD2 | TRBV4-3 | TGCGCCAGCAGCCAAGGAATTAGCGGGAGGGCCCTCTACGAGCAGTACTTC | CASSQGISGRALYEQYF
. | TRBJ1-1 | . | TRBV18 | TGTGCCAGCTTACGCCCAGGGGACGGAACTGAAGCTTTCTTT | CASLRPGDGTEAFF
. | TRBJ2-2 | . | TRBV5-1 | TGCGCCAGCAGCTTGTTATCGAACACCGGGGAGCTGTTTTTT | CASSLLSNTGELFF
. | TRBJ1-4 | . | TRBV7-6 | TGTGCCAGCAGCCTCCGGACTGCTGTTAATGAAAAACTGTTTTTT | CASSLRTAVNEKLFF
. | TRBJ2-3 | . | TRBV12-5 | TGTGCTAGTGGCGGACGGACAGATACGCAGTATTTT | CASGGRTDTQYF
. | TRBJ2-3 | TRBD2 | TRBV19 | TGTGCCAGTAGTGGACGACTAGCGGGAGAAGCAGATACGCAGTATTTT | CASSGRLAGEADTQYF
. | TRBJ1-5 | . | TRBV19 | TGTGCCAGTAGTATTATAAGGTATAGCAATCAGCCCCAGCATTTT | CASSIIRYSNQPQHF
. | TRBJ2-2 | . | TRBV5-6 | TGTGCCAGCAGCGTGTCCCGGGAGCTGTTTTTT | CASSVSRELFF
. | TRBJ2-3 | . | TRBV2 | TGTGCCAGCAGTGTTGAGGGGGTGGCAGATACGCAGTATTTT | CASSVEGVADTQYF
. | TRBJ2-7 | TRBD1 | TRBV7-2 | TGTGCCAGCAGCGTGACAGGGGTGAGCTACGAGCAGTACTTC | CASSVTGVSYEQYF
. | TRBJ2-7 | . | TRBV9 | TGTGCCAGCAGCGTAGGGTCGGGGGCAGGGCATCGGTACGAGCAGTACTTC | CASSVGSGAGHRYEQYF
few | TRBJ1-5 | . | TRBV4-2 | TGTGCCAGCAGCCAAGATCGGTTGTACAGTGGGATAGAGCCCCAGCATTTT | CASSQDRLYSGIEPQHF
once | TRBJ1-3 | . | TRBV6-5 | TGTGCCAGCACCGACGGGGGTTACTCTGGAAACACCATATATTTT | CASTDGGYSGNTIYF
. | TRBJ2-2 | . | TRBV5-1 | TGCGCCAGCAGCCTGGTGGGCAGGGGAACCGGGGAGCTGTTTTTT | CASSLVGRGTGELFF
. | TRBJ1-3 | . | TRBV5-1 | TGCGCCAGCAGCTTCGGGACACTCGGAAACACCATATATTTT | CASSFGTLGNTIYF
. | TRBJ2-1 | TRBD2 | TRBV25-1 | TGTGCCAGCAGTTTGGATTCGGGACTATACAATGAGCAGTTCTTC | CASSLDSGLYNEQFF
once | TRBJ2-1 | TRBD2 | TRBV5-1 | TGCGCCAGCAGCTTAAGGACTAGCGGCGGCAATGAGCAGTTCTTC | CASSLRTSGGNEQFF
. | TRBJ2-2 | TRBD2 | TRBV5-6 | TGTGCCAGCAGCTTGGAACTAGCGGGGGCGAACACCGGGGAGCTGTTTTTT | CASSLELAGANTGELFF
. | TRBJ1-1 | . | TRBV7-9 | TGTGCCAGCAGCTCCGGGACGTTTGTCGCTGAGACTTTCTTT | CASSSGTFVAETFF
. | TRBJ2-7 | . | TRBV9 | TGTGCCAGCAGCCCCTCGGACTCGCTAACCTACGAGCAGTACTTC | CASSPSDSLTYEQYF
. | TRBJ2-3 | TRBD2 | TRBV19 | TGTGCCAGTAGTAGGGACTACGTTACAGATACGCAGTATTTT | CASSRDYVTDTQYF
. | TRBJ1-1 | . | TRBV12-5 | TGTGCTAGTGGTTTGGTAGAGGGGGGGAACACTGAAGCTTTCTTT | CASGLVEGGNTEAFF
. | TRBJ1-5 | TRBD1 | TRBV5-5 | TGTGCCAGCAGCTCGTCTCAACAGGGGAATCAGCCCCAGCATTTT | CASSSSQQGNQPQHF
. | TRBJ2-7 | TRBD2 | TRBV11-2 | TGTGCCAGCAGCTTACTCGGGGGGGCCTACGAGCAGTACTTC | CASSLLGGAYEQYF
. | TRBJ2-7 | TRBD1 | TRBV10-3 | TGTGCCATCAGGGGGGACAGGGGGTCCCACGAGCAGTACTTC | CAIRGDRGSHEQYF
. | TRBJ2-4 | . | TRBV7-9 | TGTGCCAGCAGCTTAGGAGGAGGGCGTGACATTCAGTACTTC | CASSLGGGRDIQYF
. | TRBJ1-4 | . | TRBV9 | TGTGCCAGCAGCCTCGGACAGAGAAATGAAAAACTGTTTTTT | CASSLGQRNEKLFF
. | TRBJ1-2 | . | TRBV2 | TGTGCCAGCAGTGACGAACAGTTACTCTATGGCTACACCTTC | CASSDEQLLYGYTF
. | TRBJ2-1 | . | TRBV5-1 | TGCGCCAGCAGCTTGGCCGGGCGTTCGGGGCAGTTCTTC | CASSLAGRSGQFF
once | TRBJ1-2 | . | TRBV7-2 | TGTGCCAGCAGCTTAGTTACATCTCACTCCGGCTACACCTTC | CASSLVTSHSGYTF
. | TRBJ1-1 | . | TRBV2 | TGTGCCAGCACCTCGGGGGACGCGAACACTGAAGCTTTCTTT | CASTSGDANTEAFF
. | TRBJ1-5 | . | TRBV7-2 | TGTGCCAGCAGCCACGGGGTTACTCAGCCCCAGCATTTT | CASSHGVTQPQHF
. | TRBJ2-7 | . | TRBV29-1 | TGCAGCGTTGGTGGGACGATATACGAGCAGTACTTC | CSVGGTIYEQYF
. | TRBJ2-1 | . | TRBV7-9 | TGTGCCAGCAGCTTCGGGCAGTTGGTGAGGCAAAATGAGCAGTTCTTC | CASSFGQLVRQNEQFF
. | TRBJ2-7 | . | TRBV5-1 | TGCGCCAGCAGCTTGGCGGCAGGGAGCTCCTACGAGCAGTACTTC | CASSLAAGSSYEQYF
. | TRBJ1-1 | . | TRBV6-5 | TGTGCCAGCAGGATTCCGGGACACGGAGCAGCTTTCTTT | CASRIPGHGAAFF